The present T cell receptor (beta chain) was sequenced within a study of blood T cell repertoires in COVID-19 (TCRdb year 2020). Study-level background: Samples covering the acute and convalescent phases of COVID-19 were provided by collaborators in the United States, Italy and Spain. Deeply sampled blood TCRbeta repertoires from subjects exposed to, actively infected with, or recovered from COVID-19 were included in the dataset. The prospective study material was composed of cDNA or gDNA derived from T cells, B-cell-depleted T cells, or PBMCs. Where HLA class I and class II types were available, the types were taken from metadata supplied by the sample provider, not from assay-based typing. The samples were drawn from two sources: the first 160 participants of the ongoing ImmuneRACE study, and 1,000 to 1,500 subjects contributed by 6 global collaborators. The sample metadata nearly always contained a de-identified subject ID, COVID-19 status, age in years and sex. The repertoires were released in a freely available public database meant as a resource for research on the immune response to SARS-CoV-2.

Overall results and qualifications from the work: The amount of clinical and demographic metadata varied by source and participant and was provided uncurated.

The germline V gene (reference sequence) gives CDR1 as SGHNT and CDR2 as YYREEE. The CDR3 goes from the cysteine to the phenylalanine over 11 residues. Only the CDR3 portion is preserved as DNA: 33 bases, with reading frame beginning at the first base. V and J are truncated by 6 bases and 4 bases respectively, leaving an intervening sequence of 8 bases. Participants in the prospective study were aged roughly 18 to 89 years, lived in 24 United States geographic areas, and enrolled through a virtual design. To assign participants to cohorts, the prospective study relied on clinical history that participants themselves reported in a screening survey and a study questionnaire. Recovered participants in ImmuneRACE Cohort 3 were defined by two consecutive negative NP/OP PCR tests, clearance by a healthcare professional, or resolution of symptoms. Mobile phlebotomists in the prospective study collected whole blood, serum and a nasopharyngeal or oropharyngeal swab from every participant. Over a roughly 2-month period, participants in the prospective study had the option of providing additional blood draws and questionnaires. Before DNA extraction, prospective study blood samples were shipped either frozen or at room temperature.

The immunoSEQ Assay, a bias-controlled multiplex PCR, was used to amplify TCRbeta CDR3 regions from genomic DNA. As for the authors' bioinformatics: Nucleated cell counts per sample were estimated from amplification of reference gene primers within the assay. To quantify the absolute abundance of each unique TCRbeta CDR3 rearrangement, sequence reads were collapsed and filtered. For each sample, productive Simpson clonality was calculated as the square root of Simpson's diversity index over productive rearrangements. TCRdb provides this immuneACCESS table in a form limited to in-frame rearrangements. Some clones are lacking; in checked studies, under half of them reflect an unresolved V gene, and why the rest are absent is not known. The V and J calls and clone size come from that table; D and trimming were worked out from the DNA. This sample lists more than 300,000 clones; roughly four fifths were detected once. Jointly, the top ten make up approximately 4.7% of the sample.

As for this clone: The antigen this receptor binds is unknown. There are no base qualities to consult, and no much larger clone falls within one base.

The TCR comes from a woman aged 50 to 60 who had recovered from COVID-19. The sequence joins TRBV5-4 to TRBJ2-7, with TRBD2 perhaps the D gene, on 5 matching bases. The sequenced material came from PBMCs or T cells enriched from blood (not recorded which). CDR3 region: CASKLEYEQYF. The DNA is TGTGCCAGCAAACTAGAATACGAGCAGTACTTC.